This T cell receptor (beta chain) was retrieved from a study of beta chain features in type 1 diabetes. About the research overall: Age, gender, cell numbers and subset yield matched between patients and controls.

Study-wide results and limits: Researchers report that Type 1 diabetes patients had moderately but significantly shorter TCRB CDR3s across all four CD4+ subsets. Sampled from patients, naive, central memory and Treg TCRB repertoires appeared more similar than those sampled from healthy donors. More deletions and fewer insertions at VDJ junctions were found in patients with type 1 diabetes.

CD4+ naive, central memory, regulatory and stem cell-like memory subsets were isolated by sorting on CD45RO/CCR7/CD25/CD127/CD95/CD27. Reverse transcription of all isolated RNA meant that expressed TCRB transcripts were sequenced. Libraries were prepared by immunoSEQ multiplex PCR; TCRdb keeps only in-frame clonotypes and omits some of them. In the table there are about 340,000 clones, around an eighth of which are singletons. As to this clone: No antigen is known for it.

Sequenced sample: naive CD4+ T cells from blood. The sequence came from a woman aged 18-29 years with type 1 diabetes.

DNA for the CDR3: TGCGCCAGCAGCCAAGGTCCAGCGGGAAGAGGAGATACGCAGTATTTT. Its protein product is CASSQGPAGRGDTQYF. The rearrangement uses TRBV4-3 and TRBJ2-3, with 7 bases fitting TRBD2. After removal of 1 base from V and 5 bases from J, the junction contained 9 bases not matched to a gene. This CDR3 contains 16 residues. In germline, CDR1 is LGHNA, CDR2 YSLEER.